Shown below are 12 T cell receptor beta chains from a single sample sequenced in a study of blood T cell repertoires in COVID-19. Generated by immunoSEQ multiplex PCR, the TCRdb table keeps only in-frame clones and is missing some. The table lists approximately 300,000 clones, around 87% of them singletons. Sequencing was carried out using peripheral blood. The source is a woman aged 45-65 years with active or convalescent COVID-19.

The V and J genes are TRBV7-9 and TRBJ1-1; D is uncertain. V lost 1 base to trimming and J lost 0 bases, with 6 bases between them. This CDR3 is built from 14 residues. Looked up from germline, CDR1 is SEHNR and CDR2 is FQNEAQ (reference sequence). The CDR3 DNA sequence: TGTGCCAGCAGCTTAGGGCAGATGAACACTGAAGCTTTCTTT. Protein product: CASSLGQMNTEAFF.

CDR3 sequence (DNA): TGTGCCAGCAGCCCGGGACAGGGCCGGACGGGCTATGGCTACACCTTC. Its translation is CASSPGQGRTGYGYTF. The chain uses TRBV6-4 and TRBJ1-2, with 9 bases aligning to TRBD1. Germline lookup yields CDR1 MRHNA and CDR2 SNTAGT. CDR3 size: 16 residues. V lost 6 bases, J lost 4 bases, and 12 bases stayed unmatched.

V is TRBV28 and J is TRBJ1-2; D remains unclear. Trimming took off 4 bases at V and 5 bases at J, with 5 bases between the two ends. The CDR3 is 11 amino acids. Germline-derived CDR1 and CDR2 are MDHEN and SYDVKM. The CDR3 sequence: CASSSLYGYTF. Here the CDR3 DNA reads TGTGCCAGCAGTTCCTTATATGGCTACACCTTC.

The chain recombines TRBV3-1 (or the pseudogene TRBV3-2) with TRBJ1-1; D ambiguous. The CDR3 extends over 14 amino acids. V gave up 4 bases and J gave up 5 bases, with 14 bases separating them. The V gene's germline CDR1 is LGHDT and CDR2 YNNKEL (reference sequence). The CDR3 sequence is CASSLRRIRTEAFF. DNA for the CDR3: TGTGCCAGCAGCCTTCGGAGAATCCGTACTGAAGCTTTCTTT.

This clone was counted a single time. V usage is TRBV27 and J usage is TRBJ1-1; TRBD1 might be the D (6 bases). V was shortened by 5 bases and J by 3 bases, with 10 bases between the two germline ends. The length of the CDR3 is 13 residues. Germline CDR1 MNHEY, CDR2 SMNVEV (reference sequence). The DNA of the CDR3 is TGTGCCAGCAGTGTCAGGGGTTACACTGAAGCTTTCTTT. It is translated as CASSVRGYTEAFF.

This clone appeared a few times. The chain links TRBV27 to TRBJ1-6; D might be TRBD1 (5 bases). CDR3 length equals 17 residues. CDR1 and CDR2 from the germline V gene are MNHEY and SMNVEV (reference sequence). Trimming removed 5 bases at V and 6 bases at J, with 20 bases between. The CDR3 is CASSRYQGGLGNSPLHF. The CDR3, as DNA: TGTGCCAGCAGTCGTTATCAGGGAGGGTTAGGTAATTCACCCCTCCACTTT.

The V gene is TRBV19, the J gene TRBJ1-5; D is unclear. Per germline, CDR1 LNHDA and CDR2 SQIVND (reference sequence). The V and J ends lost 5 bases and 0 bases respectively, with 5 bases between them. The CDR3 runs 13 residues. The CDR3 nucleotides are TGTGCCAGTAGTGTGGCTAGCAATCAGCCCCAGCATTTT. It translates to CASSVASNQPQHF.

This sequence joins TRBV29-1 and TRBJ2-7; D is perhaps TRBD1 (6 bases). CDR1 is SQVTM and CDR2 is ANQGSEA in the germline V gene. This CDR3 has 15 residues. V lost 3 bases, J lost 2 bases, and 17 bases lay in between. CDR3 sequence (DNA): TGCAGCGTTGAGTCGTGGCAGGGACATACCTACGAGCAGTACTTC. Protein sequence: CSVESWQGHTYEQYF.

This chain links TRBV11-2 with TRBJ2-1; TRBD2 is a possible D gene (6 bases). This CDR3 region has 17 residues. The germline V gene encodes CDR1 SGHAT and CDR2 FQNNGV. V was trimmed by 4 bases and J by 8 bases, leaving 24 bases between them. CDR3 region: CASSWRAMAGRLDEQFF. The CDR3 coding sequence is TGTGCCAGCAGCTGGAGGGCGATGGCGGGAAGGTTAGATGAGCAGTTCTTC.

The V gene is TRBV6-5, the J gene TRBJ1-2; D may be TRBD1 (6 bases). CDR3 length equals 16 residues. Germline V gene lookup returns CDR1 MNHEY and CDR2 SVGAGI. V was pared by 1 base and J by 6 bases, with 18 bases between. The CDR3, as DNA: TGTGCCAGCAGTTACTGGGGGCAGGGCGGTCATAATGGCTACACCTTC. Translating gives CASSYWGQGGHNGYTF.

This clone was picked up a small number of times. The chain employs TRBV28 and TRBJ1-1; 9 bases agree with TRBD1. The junction had 5 bases not matched to a gene; V was cut back by 6 bases and J by 0 bases. The CDR3 contains 15 residues. Germline assignment: CDR1 MDHEN and CDR2 SYDVKM. CDR3 nucleotide sequence: TGTGCCAGCAGGGACACAGGGGGCCTGAACACTGAAGCTTTCTTT. Its translation: CASRDTGGLNTEAFF.

This chain uses TRBV3-1 (or the pseudogene TRBV3-2) with TRBJ1-3; tentative D call: TRBD1 (5 bases). The CDR3 is 15 residues long. Germline lookup yields CDR1 LGHDT and CDR2 YNNKEL (reference sequence). Trimming took 1 base from V and 4 from J, leaving 11 bases between them. The CDR3 bases are TGTGCCAGCAGCCAAGTGGCTCAGGGCGGAAACACCATATATTTT. As protein: CASSQVAQGGNTIYF.